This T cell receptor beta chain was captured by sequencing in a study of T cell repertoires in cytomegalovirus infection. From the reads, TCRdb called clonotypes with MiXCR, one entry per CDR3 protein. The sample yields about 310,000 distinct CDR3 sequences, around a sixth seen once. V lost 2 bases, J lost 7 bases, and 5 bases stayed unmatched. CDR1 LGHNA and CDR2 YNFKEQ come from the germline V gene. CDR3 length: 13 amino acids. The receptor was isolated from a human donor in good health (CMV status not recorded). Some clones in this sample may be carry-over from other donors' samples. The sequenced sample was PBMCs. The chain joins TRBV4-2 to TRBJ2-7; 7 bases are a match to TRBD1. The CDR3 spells CASSQQNRGEQYF. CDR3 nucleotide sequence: TGTGCCAGCAGCCAACAGAACAGGGGTGAGCAGTACTTC.